Following are 22 T cell receptor beta chains from one sample sequenced in a study of T cell repertoires and HLA-DP antigens. The assay was immunoSEQ multiplex PCR, and TCRdb's table has in-frame clones only and misses some. The sample holds about 89,000 clones, 86% seen once. For these receptors, no antigen is known. Sequencing was carried out using CD4+ T cells from PBMCs. The receptors here all came from a man aged 45-65 years in good health and CMV-seronegative.

V gene TRBV19 combines with J gene TRBJ2-1; D is uncertain. This CDR3 has 11 residues. In germline, CDR1 is LNHDA, CDR2 SQIVND (reference sequence). Trimming left V 3 bases short and J 10 bases short, with 7 bases between. CDR3 loop: CASSIYDEQFF. The CDR3 nucleotides are TGTGCCAGTAGTATCTACGACGAGCAGTTCTTC.

The rearrangement links TRBV2 to TRBJ2-5; TRBD2 aligns across 7 bases. Losses at the gene ends were 2 bases for V and 5 bases for J; bases not matched to a gene: 8. This CDR3 is 15 amino acids long. Germline assignment: CDR1 SNHLY and CDR2 FYNNEI. CDR3 sequence reads: CASSEQGLKQETQYF. DNA for the CDR3: TGTGCCAGCAGTGAACAGGGACTAAAACAGGAGACCCAGTACTTC.

This sequence joins TRBV5-1 and TRBJ1-1; D unclear. CDR3 length: 15 residues. V lost 0 bases and J 0 bases, leaving 9 bases between the germline ends. CDR1 and CDR2 (germline): SGHRS, YFSETQ. CDR3 in amino acids: CASSLGIGVNTEAFF. The CDR3 DNA reads as TGCGCCAGCAGCTTGGGCATAGGAGTGAACACTGAAGCTTTCTTT. The entire variable domain, with the rest obtained from reference TRBV5-1 and TRBJ1-1, is as follows: KAGVTQTPRYLIKTRGQQVTLSCSPISGHRSVSWYQQTPGQGLQFLFEYFSETQRNKGNFPGRFSGRQFSNSRSEMNVSTLELGDSALYLCASSLGIGVNTEAFFGQGTRLTVV.

CDR3 nucleotide sequence: TGTGCCAGCAGCCCTCGGGGGTCCTATGGCTACACCTTC. Translation gives CASSPRGSYGYTF. J is TRBJ1-2 and V is TRBV7-2, with a weak D call TRBD1 (5 bases). Germline V gene sequence: CDR1 SGHTA, CDR2 FQGNSA. This CDR3 comprises 13 residues. With 5 bases removed from V and 4 bases from J, the gap between germline ends came to 11 bases.

The genes are TRBV28 and TRBJ1-2; 10 bases align to TRBD1. CDR3 size: 13 residues. In germline, CDR1 is MDHEN, CDR2 SYDVKM. V trimming: 5 bases; J trimming: 8 bases; junction bases outside the gene matches: 5. This CDR3 reads CASSPGTGDGYTF. The CDR3, as DNA: TGTGCCAGCAGTCCAGGGACAGGGGACGGCTACACCTTC.

This chain connects TRBV7-8 to TRBJ2-4, with 9 bases aligning to TRBD1. Trimming cost V 1 base and J 0 bases; bases outside gene matches: 4. The length of the CDR3 is 17 residues. Per the germline V gene, CDR1 is SGHVS and CDR2 is FQNEAQ. The CDR3 DNA reads TGTGCCAGCAGCTTAGACGGACAGGGGCGAGCCAAAAACATTCAGTACTTC. It translates to CASSLDGQGRAKNIQYF.

This clone was found once. The chain uses TRBV14 and TRBJ2-7; 8 nucleotides match TRBD1. Germline V gene lookup returns CDR1 SGHDN and CDR2 FVKESK. This CDR3 has 15 amino acids. V lost 3 bases, J lost 0 bases, and 4 bases stayed unmatched. The CDR3 protein is CASSHDRGTSYEQYF. DNA for the CDR3: TGTGCCAGCAGCCACGACAGGGGCACCTCCTACGAGCAGTACTTC.

The rearrangement links TRBV14 to TRBJ1-1; TRBD1 might be the D (5 bases). The length of the CDR3 is 13 residues. V was pared by 4 bases and J by 4 bases, with 10 bases between. Germline CDR1 and CDR2: SGHDN and FVKESK. The CDR3 sequence is CASSLGRGTEAFF. Here the CDR3 DNA reads TGTGCCAGCAGCCTAGGGAGGGGCACTGAAGCTTTCTTT.

J is TRBJ2-3 and V is TRBV6-6; 7 bases map to TRBD2. CDR1 and CDR2 from the germline V gene are MNHNY and SVGAGI (reference sequence). CDR3 length: 15 amino acids. Trimming cost V 0 bases and J 3 bases; bases outside gene matches: 3. The CDR3 here is CASSYSAGETDTQYF. The CDR3 DNA follows: TGTGCCAGCAGTTACTCCGCGGGGGAGACAGATACGCAGTATTTT.

The gene calls are TRBV11-2 and TRBJ1-1; 10 bases agree with TRBD1. The CDR3 is 16 amino acids. Looked up from germline, CDR1 is SGHAT and CDR2 is FQNNGV. Trimming at V came to 6 bases and at J to 1 base, leaving 8 bases not matched to a gene. In DNA, the CDR3 is TGTGCCAGCAGTAAAACGGGACAGGGGCCGAACACTGAAGCTTTCTTT. This codes for CASSKTGQGPNTEAFF.

This clone was observed once. The gene calls are TRBV6-5 and TRBJ2-6, with D perhaps TRBD1 or TRBD2 (5 bases each). Germline V gives CDR1 MNHEY, CDR2 SVGAGI. CDR3 length: 15 residues. V was clipped by 1 base and J by 4 bases, with 8 bases between them. In DNA, the CDR3 is TGTGCCAGCAGTTACTGGGGGACCGGGGCCAACGTCCTGACTTTC. Translation gives CASSYWGTGANVLTF.

The chain combines TRBV6-5 with TRBJ1-3, with 8 nucleotides matching TRBD1. This CDR3 has 16 residues. Germline loops: CDR1 MNHEY, CDR2 SVGAGI. Trimming took 2 bases from V and 0 from J; bases not matched to a gene: 3. The CDR3 nucleotides are TGTGCCAGCAGTTACAGGGACAGGTACTCTGGAAACACCATATATTTT. The encoded protein is CASSYRDRYSGNTIYF.

This clone has only a few counts. V and J are TRBV2 and TRBJ1-2; a weak D match, TRBD1 (6 bases). CDR3 length: 14 amino acids. V dropped 2 bases and J dropped 7 bases, with 14 bases sitting between them. Germline V CDR1 and CDR2: SNHLY, FYNNEI. CDR3 DNA sequence: TGTGCCAGCAGTGAACGGGCAGGGGTGGTTGGCTACACCTTC. It yields the protein CASSERAGVVGYTF.

The V call is TRBV5-1, the J call TRBJ1-1, with TRBD1 matching 9 bases. V lost 4 bases, J lost 6 bases, and 7 bases stayed unmatched. Germline CDR1 SGHRS, CDR2 YFSETQ. The CDR3 contains 14 residues. The CDR3 region is CASSKLQGASEAFF. In nucleotides, the CDR3 is TGCGCCAGCAGCAAGTTACAGGGGGCCTCTGAAGCTTTCTTT.

This clone was recorded a few times. The gene calls are TRBV7-2 and TRBJ2-1; 9 nucleotides match TRBD2. The germline gives CDR1 SGHTA, CDR2 FQGNSA. The CDR3 contains 15 residues. V lost 3 bases to trimming and J lost 0 bases; unmatched junction nucleotides: 0. DNA of the CDR3: TGTGCCAGCAGCTTTAGCGGGAGCTCCTACAATGAGCAGTTCTTC. Its protein product is CASSFSGSSYNEQFF.

This clone showed up just a few times. This chain's CDR3 is CATSRESAALIVYEQYF. In DNA form, the CDR3 reads TGTGCCACCAGCAGAGAATCGGCGGCTTTAATCGTGTACGAGCAGTACTTC. The chain carries TRBV15 and TRBJ2-7; no firm D call. Germline V gene lookup returns CDR1 LNHNV and CDR2 YYDKDF (reference sequence). The CDR3 covers 17 residues. Trimming pared 0 bases from V and 4 bases from J, leaving 19 bases between.

The chain couples TRBV27 to TRBJ2-6; D gene uncertain. From germline, CDR1 is MNHEY and CDR2 SMNVEV (reference sequence). This CDR3 region has 14 residues. Trimming shortened V by 4 bases and J by 1 base, and 5 bases separated the two germline ends. The CDR3 loop is CASSSLSGANVLTF. CDR3 coding DNA: TGTGCCAGCAGTTCCCTATCTGGGGCCAACGTCCTGACTTTC.

CDR3 region: CASTLEAGGLETQYF. The CDR3 DNA follows: TGTGCCAGCACCCTCGAAGCGGGGGGGCTTGAGACCCAGTACTTC. The rearrangement uses TRBV7-2 and TRBJ2-5; 10 nucleotides match TRBD2. The CDR3 totals 15 residues. Trimming removed 7 bases from V and 5 bases from J; junction bases left unmatched: 10. Germline-derived CDR1 and CDR2 are SGHTA and FQGNSA.

V gene TRBV18 combines with J gene TRBJ2-7; 10 positions agree with TRBD2. The CDR3 is 15 amino acids. Trimming removed 3 bases from V and 4 bases from J; junction bases left unmatched: 6. Per the germline V gene, CDR1 is KGHSH and CDR2 is LQKENI. DNA for the CDR3: TGTGCCAGCTCACCCCGGGGTAGCGGGAGGTACGAGCAGTACTTC. Its protein product is CASSPRGSGRYEQYF. The full variable domain, with the rest looked up from reference TRBV18 and TRBJ2-7, is NAGVMQNPRHLVRRRGQEARLRCSPMKGHSHVYWYRQLPEEGLKFMVYLQKENIIDESGMPKERFSAEFPKEGPSILRIQQVVRGDSAAYFCASSPRGSGRYEQYFGPGTRLTVT.

The rearrangement uses TRBV5-4 and TRBJ1-1; D is ambiguous. V gave up 4 bases and J gave up 1 base, with 14 bases separating them. The CDR3 has 15 residues. Germline V CDR1 and CDR2: SGHNT, YYREEE (reference sequence). The CDR3 loop is CASSQDPQENTEAFF. The DNA for the CDR3 is TGTGCCAGCAGCCAAGATCCTCAGGAGAACACTGAAGCTTTCTTT.

Here the CDR3 reads CASSLPGADQETQYF. In DNA, the CDR3 is TGTGCCAGCAGCTTGCCGGGGGCGGACCAAGAGACCCAGTACTTC. This rearrangement joins TRBV5-4 to TRBJ2-5; D may be TRBD1 or TRBD2 (6 bases each). The V end lost 1 base, the J end lost 0 bases, and 10 bases lay between the germline ends. Germline-derived CDR1 and CDR2 are SGHNT and YYREEE (reference sequence). The CDR3 is made up of 15 amino acids.

V gene TRBV6-5 combines with J gene TRBJ2-7; 11 bases fit TRBD1. CDR3 length: 15 amino acids. Per germline, CDR1 MNHEY and CDR2 SVGAGI. V was pared by 10 bases and J by 3 bases, with 11 bases of the junction left unmatched. As DNA, the CDR3 is TGTGCCACCAACCTAGCCGGGACAGGGGGCTACGAGCAGTACTTC. As protein: CATNLAGTGGYEQYF.